This TCR beta chain was captured in a study of blood T cell repertoires in COVID-19. The protocol was immunoSEQ multiplex PCR, while the TCRdb copy is restricted to in-frame clones and leaves out a portion. Found here are roughly 150,000 clones, about 87% of them singletons; the top ten hold 3% to 4%. V gave up 4 bases and J gave up 2 bases, with 17 bases separating them. The CDR3 contains 16 residues. The V gene's germline CDR1 is MDHEN and CDR2 SYDVKM. The receptor was isolated from a man between 50 and 59 years old in a cohort exposed to, infected with or recovered from COVID-19 (not recorded which). This chain joins TRBV28 and TRBJ1-1; the D is unclear. The material sequenced was PBMCs or T cells enriched from blood (not recorded which). The CDR3 DNA reads as TGTGCCAGCAGTTCTCACCTCGGGATTCTAAACACTGAAGCTTTCTTT. Translation: CASSSHLGILNTEAFF.